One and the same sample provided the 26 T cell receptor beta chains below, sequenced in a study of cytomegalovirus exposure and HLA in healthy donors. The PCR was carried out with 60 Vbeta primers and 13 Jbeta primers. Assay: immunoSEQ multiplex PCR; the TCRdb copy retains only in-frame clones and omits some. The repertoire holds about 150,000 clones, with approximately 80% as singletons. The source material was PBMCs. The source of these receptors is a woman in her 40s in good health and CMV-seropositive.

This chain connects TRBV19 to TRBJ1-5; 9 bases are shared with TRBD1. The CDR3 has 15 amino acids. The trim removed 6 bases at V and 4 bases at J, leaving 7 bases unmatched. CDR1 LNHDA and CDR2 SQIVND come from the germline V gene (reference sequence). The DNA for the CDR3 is TGTGCCAGTAGCCGGGACAGGGCCCTTAATCAGCCCCAGCATTTT. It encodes CASSRDRALNQPQHF.

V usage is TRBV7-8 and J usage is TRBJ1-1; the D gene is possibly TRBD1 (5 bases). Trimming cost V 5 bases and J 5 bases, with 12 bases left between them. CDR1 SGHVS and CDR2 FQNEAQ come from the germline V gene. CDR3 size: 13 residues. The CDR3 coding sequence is TGTGCCAGCAGCCCAAGGACACTAACTGAAGCTTTCTTT. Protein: CASSPRTLTEAFF.

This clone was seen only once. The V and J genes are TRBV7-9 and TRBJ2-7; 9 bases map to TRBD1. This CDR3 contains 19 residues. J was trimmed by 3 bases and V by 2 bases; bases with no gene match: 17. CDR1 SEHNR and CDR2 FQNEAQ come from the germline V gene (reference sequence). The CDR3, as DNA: TGTGCCAGCAGCTTAAAGTCTAGGGTGAGGCCGGGACAGGGCTACGAGCAGTACTTC. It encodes CASSLKSRVRPGQGYEQYF.

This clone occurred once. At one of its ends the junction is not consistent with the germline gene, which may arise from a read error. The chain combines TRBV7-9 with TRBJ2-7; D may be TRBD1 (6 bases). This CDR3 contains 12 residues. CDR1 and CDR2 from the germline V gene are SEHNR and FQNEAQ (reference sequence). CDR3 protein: CSSSLGGDGQYF. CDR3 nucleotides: TGTTCCAGCAGCTTAGGGGGAGACGGGCAGTACTTC.

The CDR3 DNA follows: TGTGCCAGCAGTGCCCTGAGGGGGTTTGAGCAGTTCTTC. It codes for CASSALRGFEQFF. The chain combines TRBV6-4 with TRBJ2-1; D is possibly TRBD1 (6 bases). Trimming stripped 4 bases from V and 9 bases from J, with 13 bases between. CDR1 is MRHNA, CDR2 SNTAGT, per germline. CDR3 size: 13 residues.

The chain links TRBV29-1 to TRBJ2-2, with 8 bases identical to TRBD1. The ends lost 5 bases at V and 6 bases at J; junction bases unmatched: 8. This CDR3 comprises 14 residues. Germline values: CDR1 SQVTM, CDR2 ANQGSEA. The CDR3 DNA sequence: TGCAGCGTTCCCAGACAGGGGTCACCCGGGGAGCTGTTTTTT. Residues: CSVPRQGSPGELFF.

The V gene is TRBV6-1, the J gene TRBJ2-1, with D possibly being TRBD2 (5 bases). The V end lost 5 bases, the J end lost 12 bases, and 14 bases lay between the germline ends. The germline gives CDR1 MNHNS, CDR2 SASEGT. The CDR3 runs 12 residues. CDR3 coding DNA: TGTGCCAGCAGTTTTGATCGGAGGACGCAGTTCTTC. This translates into CASSFDRRTQFF.

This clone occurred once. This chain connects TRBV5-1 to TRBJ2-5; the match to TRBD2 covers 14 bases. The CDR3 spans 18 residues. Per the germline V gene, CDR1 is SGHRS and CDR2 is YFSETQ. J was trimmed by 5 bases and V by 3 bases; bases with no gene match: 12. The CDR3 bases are TGCGCCAGCAGCTCCGGATATCAGGGACTAGCGGGAGTTGAGACCCAGTACTTC. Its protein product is CASSSGYQGLAGVETQYF.

The CDR3 reads CASSQMTSGIEQYF. CDR3 nucleotide sequence: TGCGCCAGCAGCCAAATGACTAGCGGGATCGAGCAGTACTTC. This rearrangement joins TRBV4-1 to TRBJ2-7, with 11 bases aligning to TRBD2. CDR3 length: 14 amino acids. From germline, CDR1 is MGHRA and CDR2 YSYEKL. The V segment lost 2 bases and the J segment 6 bases; nucleotides outside the gene matches: 3.

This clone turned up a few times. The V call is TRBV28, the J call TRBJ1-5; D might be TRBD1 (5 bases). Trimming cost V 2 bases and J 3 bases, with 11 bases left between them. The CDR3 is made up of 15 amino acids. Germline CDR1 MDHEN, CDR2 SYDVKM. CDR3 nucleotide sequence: TGTGCCAGCAGTTTAACCGGCGGGACCAATCAGCCCCAGCATTTT. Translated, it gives CASSLTGGTNQPQHF.

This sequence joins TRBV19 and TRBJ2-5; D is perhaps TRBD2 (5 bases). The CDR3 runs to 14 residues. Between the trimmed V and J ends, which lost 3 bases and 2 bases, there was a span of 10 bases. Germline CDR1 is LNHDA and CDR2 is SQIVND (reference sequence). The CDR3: CASSMGVGQETQYF. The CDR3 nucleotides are TGTGCCAGTAGTATGGGAGTAGGGCAAGAGACCCAGTACTTC.

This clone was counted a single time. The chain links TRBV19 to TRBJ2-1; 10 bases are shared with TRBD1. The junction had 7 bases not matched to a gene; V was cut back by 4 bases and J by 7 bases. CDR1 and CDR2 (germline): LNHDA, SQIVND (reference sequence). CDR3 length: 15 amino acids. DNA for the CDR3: TGTGCCAGTAGTACCCGGGACAGGGGCCGAAATGAGCAGTTCTTC. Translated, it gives CASSTRDRGRNEQFF. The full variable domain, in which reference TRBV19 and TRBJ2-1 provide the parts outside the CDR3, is DGGITQSPKYLFRKEGQNVTLSCEQNLNHDAMYWYRQDPGQGLRLIYYSQIVNDFQKGDIAEGYSVSREKKESFPLTVTSAQKNPTAFYLCASSTRDRGRNEQFFGPGTRLTVL.

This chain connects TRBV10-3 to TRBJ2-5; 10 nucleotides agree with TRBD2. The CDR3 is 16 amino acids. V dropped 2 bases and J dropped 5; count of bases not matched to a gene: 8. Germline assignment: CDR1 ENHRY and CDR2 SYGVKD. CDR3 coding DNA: TGTGCCATCAGTGAGCTAGCGGGGGTTAACCGGGAGACCCAGTACTTC. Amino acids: CAISELAGVNRETQYF.

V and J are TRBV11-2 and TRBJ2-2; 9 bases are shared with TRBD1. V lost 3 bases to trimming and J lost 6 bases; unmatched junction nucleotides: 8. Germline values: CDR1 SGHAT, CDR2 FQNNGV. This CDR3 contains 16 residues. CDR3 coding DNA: TGTGCCAGCAGCTTCCTCGGGACAGGGAATTCCGGGGAGCTGTTTTTT. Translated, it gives CASSFLGTGNSGELFF. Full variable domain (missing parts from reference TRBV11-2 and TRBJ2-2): EAGVAQSPRYKIIEKRQSVAFWCNPISGHATLYWYQQILGQGPKLLIQFQNNGVVDDSQLPKDRFSAERLKGVDSTLKIQPAKLEDSAVYLCASSFLGTGNSGELFFGEGSRLTVL.

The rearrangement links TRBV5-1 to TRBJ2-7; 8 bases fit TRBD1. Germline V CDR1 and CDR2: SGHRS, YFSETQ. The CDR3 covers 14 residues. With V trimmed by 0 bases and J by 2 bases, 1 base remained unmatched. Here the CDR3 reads CASSLAQGAYEQYF. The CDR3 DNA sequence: TGCGCCAGCAGCTTGGCACAGGGGGCCTACGAGCAGTACTTC.

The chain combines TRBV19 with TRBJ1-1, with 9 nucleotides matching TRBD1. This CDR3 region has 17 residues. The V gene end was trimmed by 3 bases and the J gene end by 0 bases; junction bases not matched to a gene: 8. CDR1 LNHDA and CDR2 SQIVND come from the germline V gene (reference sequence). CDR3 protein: CASSIGTGRSLNTEAFF. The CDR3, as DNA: TGTGCCAGTAGTATCGGGACAGGGAGAAGTTTGAACACTGAAGCTTTCTTT.

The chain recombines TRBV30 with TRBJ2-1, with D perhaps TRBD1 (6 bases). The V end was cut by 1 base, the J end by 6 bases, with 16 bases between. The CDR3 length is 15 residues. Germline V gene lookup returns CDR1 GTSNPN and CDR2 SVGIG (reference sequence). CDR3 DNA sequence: TGTGCCTGGAGTGGGACGGTCCGAGGGGGCAATGAGCAGTTCTTC. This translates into CAWSGTVRGGNEQFF.

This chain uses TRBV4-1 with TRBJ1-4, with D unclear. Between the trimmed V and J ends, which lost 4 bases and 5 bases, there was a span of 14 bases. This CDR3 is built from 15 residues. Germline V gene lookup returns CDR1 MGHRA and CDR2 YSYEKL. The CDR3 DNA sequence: TGCGCCAGCAGCCTTCGGGAGGGATTAAATGAAAAACTGTTTTTT. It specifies CASSLREGLNEKLFF.

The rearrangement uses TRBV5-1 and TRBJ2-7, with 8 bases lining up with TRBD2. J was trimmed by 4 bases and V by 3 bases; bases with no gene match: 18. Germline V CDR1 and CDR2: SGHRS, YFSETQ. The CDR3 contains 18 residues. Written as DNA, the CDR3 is TGCGCCAGCAGCTCCGGACCCTCCGGGAGGGGAGGTTATTACGAGCAGTACTTC. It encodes CASSSGPSGRGGYYEQYF.

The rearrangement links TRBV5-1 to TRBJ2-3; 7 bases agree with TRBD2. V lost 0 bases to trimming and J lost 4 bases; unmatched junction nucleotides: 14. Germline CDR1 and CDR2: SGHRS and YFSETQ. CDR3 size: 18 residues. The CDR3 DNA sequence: TGCGCCAGCAGCTTGGCGATGGCGGGAGTAGATGGTCCAGATACGCAGTATTTT. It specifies CASSLAMAGVDGPDTQYF.

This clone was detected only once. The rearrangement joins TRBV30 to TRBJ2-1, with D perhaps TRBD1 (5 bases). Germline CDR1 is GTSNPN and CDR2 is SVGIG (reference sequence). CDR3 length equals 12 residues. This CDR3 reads CAQGATGNEQFF. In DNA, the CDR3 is TGTGCGCAAGGGGCTACCGGAAATGAGCAGTTCTTC.

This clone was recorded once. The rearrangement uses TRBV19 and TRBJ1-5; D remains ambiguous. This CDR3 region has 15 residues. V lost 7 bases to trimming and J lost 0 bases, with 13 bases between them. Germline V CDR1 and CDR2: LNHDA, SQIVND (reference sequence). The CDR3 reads CASTTLSGSNQPQHF. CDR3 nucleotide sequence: TGTGCCAGTACCACTCTGAGCGGTAGCAATCAGCCCCAGCATTTT.

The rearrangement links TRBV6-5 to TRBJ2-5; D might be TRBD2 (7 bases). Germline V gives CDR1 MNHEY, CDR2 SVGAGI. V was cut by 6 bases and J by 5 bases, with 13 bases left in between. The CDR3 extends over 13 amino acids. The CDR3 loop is CASRTGGRETQYF. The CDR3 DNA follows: TGTGCCAGCAGAACGGGGGGCAGGGAGACCCAGTACTTC.

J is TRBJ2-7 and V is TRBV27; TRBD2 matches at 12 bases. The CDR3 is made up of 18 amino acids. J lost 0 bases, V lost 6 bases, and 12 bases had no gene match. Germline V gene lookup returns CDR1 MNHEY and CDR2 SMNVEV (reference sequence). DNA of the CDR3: TGTGCCAGCAGGGCTAGCGGGAGGGCCCCATCCAGCTCCTACGAGCAGTACTTC. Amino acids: CASRASGRAPSSSYEQYF.

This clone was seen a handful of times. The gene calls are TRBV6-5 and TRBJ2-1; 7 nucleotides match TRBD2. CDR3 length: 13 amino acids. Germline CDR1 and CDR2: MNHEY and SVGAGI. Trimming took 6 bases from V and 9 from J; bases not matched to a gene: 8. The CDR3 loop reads CASRLTSAGEQFF. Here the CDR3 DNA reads TGTGCCAGCAGACTCACTAGCGCCGGTGAGCAGTTCTTC.

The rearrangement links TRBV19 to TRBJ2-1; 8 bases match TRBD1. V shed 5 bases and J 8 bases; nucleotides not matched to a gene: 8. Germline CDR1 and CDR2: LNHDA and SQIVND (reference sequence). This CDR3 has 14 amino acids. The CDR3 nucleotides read TGTGCCAGTAGTCTCCAGGGGGCTAACGATGAGCAGTTCTTC. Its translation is CASSLQGANDEQFF.